This T cell receptor beta chain was profiled in a study of cytotoxic CD8 clonotypes in ibrutinib-treated CLL. Germline CDR1 reads SGHTA; CDR2 reads FQGNSA. The V gene lost 5 bases and the J gene lost 0 bases, with 10 bases spanning the gap. This CDR3 comprises 14 residues. This clone has just one count. This table comes from immunoSEQ multiplex PCR, and its TCRdb copy is limited to in-frame clones, with some not included. Among 75,000 to 90,000 clones, approximately 82% were seen once, and the ten largest hold about 38%. Sequencing was performed on PBMCs, taken after 24 months of ibrutinib treatment. V usage is TRBV7-2 and J usage is TRBJ1-1; a possible D gene is TRBD1 (5 bases). The TCR comes from a human donor with chronic lymphocytic leukemia. The CDR3 region has the DNA TGTGCCAGCAGCCAGGGACCGCTGAACACTGAAGCTTTCTTT. This encodes CASSQGPLNTEAFF.